The next 7 T cell receptor beta chains were all read from a single sample in a study of neurological immune-mediated disorders. From the 5' RACE reads, TCRdb called clonotypes with MiXCR, one entry per CDR3 protein. The sample consists of 45,000 or so distinct CDR3 sequences, about 12% of them appearing once. Sequencing input: PBMCs. These receptors originate from a female donor in good health.

This clonotype was observed at least ten times. This sequence joins TRBV2 and TRBJ2-2, with 10 bases identical to TRBD2. V shed 5 bases, J shed 5 bases, and the junction held 5 bases outside the gene matches. Germline V CDR1 and CDR2: SNHLY, FYNNEI. This CDR3 spans 15 amino acids. CDR3 loop: CASSTTSGKTGELFF. CDR3 nucleotides: TGTGCCAGCAGTACCACTAGCGGGAAGACCGGGGAGCTGTTTTTT.

This chain connects TRBV5-1 to TRBJ2-1, with TRBD2 identical over 11 bases. CDR1 and CDR2 from the germline V gene are SGHRS and YFSETQ. The CDR3 has 15 residues. V shed 4 bases, J shed 4 bases, and the junction held 4 bases outside the gene matches. The CDR3 spells CASSPSGGTYNEQFF. The CDR3 region has the DNA TGCGCCAGCAGCCCTAGCGGGGGGACGTACAATGAGCAGTTCTTC.

This clonotype was seen repeatedly, ten times or more. The gene calls are TRBV5-8 and TRBJ2-3; D is possibly TRBD1 (5 bases). The CDR3 has 16 residues. Trimming left V 2 bases short and J 2 bases short, with 15 bases between. The V gene's germline CDR1 is SGHTS and CDR2 YDEGEE. The CDR3 is CASSFRARRATDTQYF. CDR3 coding DNA: TGTGCCAGCAGCTTCAGGGCTAGACGGGCCACAGATACGCAGTATTTT. The variable domain in full, completed from reference TRBV5-8 and TRBJ2-3, reads EAGVTQSPTHLIKTRGQQATLRCSPISGHTSVYWYQQALGLGLQFLLWYDEGEERNRGNFPPRFSGRQFPNYSSELNVNALELEDSALYLCASSFRARRATDTQYFGPGTRLTVL.

This clonotype was seen many times. The rearrangement links TRBV7-9 to TRBJ2-7; 7 positions match TRBD1. Germline assignment: CDR1 SEHNR and CDR2 FQNEAQ (reference sequence). V shed 2 bases and J 5 bases; nucleotides not matched to a gene: 6. The CDR3 is 14 residues long. The CDR3 DNA reads as TGTGCCAGCAGCTTAAACAGGGGCCAGGACGAGCAGTACTTC. Residues: CASSLNRGQDEQYF. Full variable domain (missing parts from reference TRBV7-9 and TRBJ2-7): DTGVSQNPRHKITKRGQNVTFRCDPISEHNRLYWYRQTLGQGPEFLTYFQNEAQLEKSRLLSDRFSAERPKGSFSTLEIQRTEQGDSAMYLCASSLNRGQDEQYFGPGTRLTVT.

The rearrangement uses TRBV5-1 and TRBJ1-1; TRBD1 agrees at 8 bases. The CDR3 is 14 amino acids. Germline-derived CDR1 and CDR2 are SGHRS and YFSETQ. The V gene end was trimmed by 4 bases and the J gene end by 1 base; junction bases not matched to a gene: 3. In DNA, the CDR3 is TGCGCCAGCAGCCCCGGGACAGGGAACACTGAAGCTTTCTTT. Protein sequence: CASSPGTGNTEAFF.

Many counts were recorded for this clonotype. The chain links TRBV14 to TRBJ2-1; D unresolved. V dropped 1 base and J dropped 4 bases, with 11 bases sitting between them. Germline-derived CDR1 and CDR2 are SGHDN and FVKESK. The CDR3 has 15 amino acids. The CDR3 region is CASSQGTKGYNEQFF. As DNA, the CDR3 is TGTGCCAGCAGCCAAGGGACCAAAGGGTACAATGAGCAGTTCTTC. Together with reference TRBV14 and TRBJ2-1, the CDR3 gives the full variable domain: EAGVTQFPSHSVIEKGQTVTLRCDPISGHDNLYWYRRVMGKEIKFLLHFVKESKQDESGMPNNRFLAERTGGTYSTLKVQPAELEDSGVYFCASSQGTKGYNEQFFGPGTRLTVL.

This chain joins TRBV20-1 and TRBJ1-1; D is uncertain. V gave up 4 bases and J gave up 1 base, with 19 bases separating them. The germline V gene has CDR1 DFQATT and CDR2 SNEGSKA (reference sequence). The CDR3 covers 16 residues. The CDR3 reads CSAKDGSTLTNTEAFF. CDR3 sequence (DNA): TGCAGTGCTAAGGACGGCAGTACTCTAACGAACACTGAAGCTTTCTTT.